This T cell receptor (beta chain) was observed in a study of T cells after posttransplantation cyclophosphamide. General study results and limits: After PTCy, TRB diversity resembled that of CNI/methotrexate controls. Skin or GI-infiltrating T cells shared few TRB sequences with blood. Later post-transplant blood repertoires were often dominated by donor CD8+ memory clones.

Method: immunoSEQ multiplex PCR; TCRdb's copy keeps in-frame clones and lacks some. The sample includes about 33,000 clones, none of them occurring once. This clone was seen many times. Its antigen is not identified. With 2 bases removed from V and 1 base from J, the gap between germline ends came to 7 bases. This CDR3 contains 14 residues. CDR1 and CDR2 (germline): SGDLS, YYNGEE. The chain is built from TRBV9 and TRBJ1-3; D may be TRBD1 (5 bases). The clonotype originates from a woman aged 25 to 45 in good health and a related stem cell transplant donor. Sequencing was carried out using PBMCs. This CDR3 reads CASSVGTSGNTIYF. The DNA of the CDR3 is TGTGCCAGCAGCGTTGGGACTTCTGGAAACACCATATATTTT.